This T cell receptor beta chain was found in a study of blood T cell repertoires in COVID-19. Study-level information: T cells, B-cell-depleted T cells, or PBMCs provided the cDNA or gDNA that served as material.

Germline CDR1 reads LNHDA; CDR2 reads SQIVND (reference sequence). Trimming left V 3 bases short and J 3 bases short, with 5 bases between. The CDR3 is 12 residues long. Under the authors' procedure: By means of reference gene primer amplification, nucleated cell counts were estimated. Libraries were prepared by immunoSEQ multiplex PCR; TCRdb keeps only in-frame clonotypes and omits some of them. The V and J calls and the clone size are those of that table, but D and trimming were determined from the DNA. The sample lists hundreds of thousands of clones, approximately 90% occurring once. The table lists this clone with a count of one.

Sequences were obtained from peripheral blood. V is TRBV19 and J is TRBJ1-2, with D unresolved. This TCR was sampled from a woman aged 25-40 years with active or convalescent COVID-19. The CDR3 DNA reads TGTGCCAGTAGTATGTCTTACTATGGCTACACCTTC. Amino acids: CASSMSYYGYTF.